The rows below give T cell receptor beta chains drawn from one sample of a study of shared clonotypes between healthy human individuals. Using immunoSEQ multiplex PCR, the repertoire was profiled, and TCRdb retains in-frame clones only, with some absent. The sample yields some 680,000 clones, roughly 73% seen once. Sequences were obtained from memory CD4+ T cells sorted from blood. These receptors were taken from a woman under 40 in good health. Each CDR3 is given with its conserved first and last residue. A D gene is named only where the DNA matches it firmly. Part of the rows lack a size; the others show once, few, many or a class for expanded clones.

size	D	V	J	CDR3	DNA
.	.	TRBV29-1	TRBJ2-3	CSAAEGGRADTQYF	TGCAGCGCTGCCGAGGGGGGCCGCGCAGATACGCAGTATTTT
.	TRBD2	TRBV30	TRBJ2-5	CAWSVLAGGSGTQYF	TGTGCCTGGAGTGTTCTAGCGGGAGGGTCGGGGACCCAGTACTTC
.	.	TRBV5-1	TRBJ2-5	CASREPSIEETQYF	TGCGCCAGCAGAGAGCCAAGTATTGAAGAGACCCAGTACTTC
.	.	TRBV7-2	TRBJ2-6	CASSLVIGAGANVLTF	TGTGCCAGCAGCTTAGTGATAGGGGCTGGGGCCAACGTCCTGACTTTC
.	TRBD2	TRBV2	TRBJ2-1	CASRDYGGGNNEQFF	TGTGCCAGCAGGGATTACGGGGGGGGTAACAATGAGCAGTTCTTC
.	TRBD2	TRBV14	TRBJ2-1	CASSQDVGGMGQFF	TGTGCCAGCAGCCAAGATGTGGGAGGGATGGGGCAGTTCTTC
.	TRBD2	TRBV6-5	TRBJ2-1	CASSLSSGAYNEQFF	TGTGCCAGCAGTTTGTCTAGCGGGGCGTACAATGAGCAGTTCTTC
.	TRBD1	TRBV9	TRBJ1-4	CASSTGTGEAEKLFF	TGTGCCAGCAGCACGGGGACAGGAGAAGCTGAAAAACTGTTTTTT
.	.	TRBV9	TRBJ1-1	CASSPRVGTEAFF	TGTGCCAGCAGCCCTAGGGTGGGCACTGAAGCTTTCTTT
.	.	TRBV5-1	TRBJ1-2	CASRISRDTAYGYTF	TGCGCCAGCAGAATCTCCCGGGACACGGCCTATGGCTACACCTTC
.	.	TRBV28	TRBJ1-1	CASRYPGRSGDTEAFF	TGTGCCAGCAGGTATCCCGGCCGGAGTGGGGACACTGAAGCTTTCTTT
.	.	TRBV27	TRBJ2-7	CASSRLSSGSVEQYF	TGTGCCAGCAGTCGCCTCTCCTCCGGGTCGGTCGAGCAGTACTTC
.	.	TRBV28	TRBJ1-5	CASTTTGRGNQPQHF	TGTGCCAGCACCACCACGGGGAGGGGCAATCAGCCCCAGCATTTT
few	TRBD2	TRBV28	TRBJ2-3	CASSSLAGGWTDTQYF	TGTGCCAGCAGTTCGCTAGCGGGAGGTTGGACAGATACGCAGTATTTT
.	.	TRBV11-2	TRBJ2-3	CASSLGRTDTQYF	TGTGCCAGCAGCTTAGGACGCACAGATACGCAGTATTTT
.	.	TRBV27	TRBJ1-1	CASSLRRGTEAFF	TGTGCCAGCAGCCTTAGAAGGGGGACTGAAGCTTTCTTT
.	.	TRBV29-1	TRBJ2-5	CSVEVNPVRETQYF	TGCAGCGTTGAAGTTAATCCTGTGAGAGAGACCCAGTACTTC